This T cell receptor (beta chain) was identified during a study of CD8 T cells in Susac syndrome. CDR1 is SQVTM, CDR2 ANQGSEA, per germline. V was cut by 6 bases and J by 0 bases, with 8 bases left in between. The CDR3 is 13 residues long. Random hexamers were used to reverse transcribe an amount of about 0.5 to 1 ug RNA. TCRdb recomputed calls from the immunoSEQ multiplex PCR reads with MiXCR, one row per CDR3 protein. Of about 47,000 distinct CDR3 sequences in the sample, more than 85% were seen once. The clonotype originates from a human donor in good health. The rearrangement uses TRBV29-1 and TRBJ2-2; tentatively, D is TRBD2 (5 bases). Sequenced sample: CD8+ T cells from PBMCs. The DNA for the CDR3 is TGCAGCGTGGGAGTTCCGAACACCGGGGAGCTGTTTTTT. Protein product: CSVGVPNTGELFF.